This record concerns one TCR beta chain sequence. CDR3 size: 15 residues. The germline CDR1 and CDR2 sequences are SNHLY and FYNNEI. V lost 4 bases and J 2 bases, leaving 9 bases between the germline ends. The data originate from a study of technical replicates of blood from a few donors. Clones were sequenced by immunoSEQ multiplex PCR, and TCRdb holds only the in-frame ones, with some missing. The sample has more than 75,000 clones, 90% to 96% seen once; the top ten hold 0.35% to 0.45%. The genes are TRBV2 and TRBJ2-6, with D uncertain. The sample comprised T cells isolated from PBMCs. The TCR originated in a human donor in good health. The CDR3 spells CASSGLPAGANVLTF. The DNA for the CDR3 is TGTGCCAGCAGTGGGCTGCCCGCTGGGGCCAACGTCCTGACTTTC.